The 13 T cell receptor beta chains reported below all come from one sample, sequenced in a study of shared clonotypes between healthy human individuals. The table came from immunoSEQ multiplex PCR; TCRdb's copy has only in-frame clones and leaves some out. This repertoire shows 1,400,000 or so clones, less than 99% found once; its top ten account for roughly 0.35%. Specimen: naive CD4+ T cells sorted from blood. Subset indicated: CD45RA+ positively selected. The receptors originated from a man aged 25-40 years in good health.

This clone has a single count. The chain couples TRBV7-8 to TRBJ2-1, with D possibly being TRBD1 (5 bases). The CDR3 spans 16 residues. Germline loops: CDR1 SGHVS, CDR2 FQNEAQ. The V gene lost 4 bases and the J gene lost 5 bases, with 18 bases spanning the gap. CDR3 sequence (DNA): TGTGCCAGCAGCTACGGACACGCGGAAATGGACAATGAGCAGTTCTTC. This encodes CASSYGHAEMDNEQFF.

The chain joins TRBV7-2 to TRBJ1-2; D is unclear. CDR1 is SGHTA, CDR2 FQGNSA, per germline. V lost 2 bases and J 4 bases, leaving 17 bases between the germline ends. The CDR3 runs to 16 residues. CDR3 DNA: TGTGCCAGCAGCTTATCTGAATCCGGCTGGGGCTATGGCTACACCTTC. Protein sequence: CASSLSESGWGYGYTF.

The rearrangement links TRBV7-9 to TRBJ1-4; D unclear. Germline-derived CDR1 and CDR2 are SEHNR and FQNEAQ (reference sequence). V shed 6 bases and J shed 7 bases, with 12 bases lying between them. The CDR3 runs 13 residues. The CDR3 loop reads CASRAILGEKLFF. The CDR3 DNA is TGTGCCAGCAGGGCGATATTAGGTGAAAAACTGTTTTTT.

The V call is TRBV9, the J call TRBJ1-2, with 8 positions matching TRBD1. CDR1 is SGDLS and CDR2 is YYNGEE in the germline V gene. This CDR3 has 15 amino acids. V lost 4 bases to trimming and J lost 2 bases; unmatched junction nucleotides: 7. The CDR3 protein is CASSLTGEWNYGYTF. CDR3 DNA sequence: TGTGCCAGCAGCTTGACAGGGGAGTGGAACTATGGCTACACCTTC.

The chain couples TRBV7-9 to TRBJ1-1, with TRBD1 identical over 9 bases. The V segment lost 5 bases and the J segment 5 bases; nucleotides outside the gene matches: 6. The CDR3 runs 14 residues. Looked up from germline, CDR1 is SEHNR and CDR2 is FQNEAQ (reference sequence). The CDR3 spells CASSPGQGSTEAFF. The CDR3 DNA is TGTGCCAGCAGCCCGGGACAGGGAAGTACTGAAGCTTTCTTT. Full variable domain (missing parts from reference TRBV7-9 and TRBJ1-1): DTGVSQNPRHKITKRGQNVTFRCDPISEHNRLYWYRQTLGQGPEFLTYFQNEAQLEKSRLLSDRFSAERPKGSFSTLEIQRTEQGDSAMYLCASSPGQGSTEAFFGQGTRLTVV.

This clone was counted once. The rearrangement joins TRBV2 to TRBJ2-5; possible D gene TRBD2, 6 bases. The V end was cut by 6 bases, the J end by 1 base, with 15 bases between. CDR1 and CDR2 from the germline V gene are SNHLY and FYNNEI. The CDR3 spans 15 residues. The CDR3 loop is CASRRGLPAQETQYF. Here the CDR3 DNA reads TGTGCCAGCAGACGGGGACTCCCAGCCCAAGAGACCCAGTACTTC.

The V and J genes are TRBV5-6 and TRBJ2-3; 7 bases are shared with TRBD2. J gave up 3 bases and V 4 bases, and 5 bases lay outside the gene matches. The CDR3 consists of 14 residues. Germline loops: CDR1 SGHDT, CDR2 YYEEEE. In DNA form, the CDR3 reads TGTGCCAGCAGCCCTAGCGGAGCTACAGATACGCAGTATTTT. This codes for CASSPSGATDTQYF. Full variable domain (rest looked up from reference TRBV5-6 and TRBJ2-3): DAGVTQSPTHLIKTRGQQVTLRCSPKSGHDTVSWYQQALGQGPQFIFQYYEEEERQRGNFPDRFSGHQFPNYSSELNVNALLLGDSALYLCASSPSGATDTQYFGPGTRLTVL.

The genes are TRBV19 and TRBJ1-5; D is possibly TRBD1 (5 bases). The CDR3 is made up of 14 amino acids. V dropped 9 bases and J dropped 0 bases, with 12 bases sitting between them. Germline V gene lookup returns CDR1 LNHDA and CDR2 SQIVND (reference sequence). CDR3 in DNA: TGTGCCAGCAAGACAGAGTATAGCAATCAGCCCCAGCATTTT. This gives the protein CASKTEYSNQPQHF.

This chain joins TRBV5-6 and TRBJ1-1; D not resolved. The CDR3 totals 14 residues. Germline loops: CDR1 SGHDT, CDR2 YYEEEE. V lost 1 base and J 6 bases, leaving 13 bases between the germline ends. The CDR3 loop is CASSLFIGRPEAFF. CDR3 sequence (DNA): TGTGCCAGCAGCTTGTTCATCGGGAGACCTGAAGCTTTCTTT.

This chain uses TRBV11-3 with TRBJ2-5, with D perhaps given as TRBD1 or TRBD2 (5 bases each). V was pared by 1 base and J by 2 bases, with 11 bases between. CDR1 and CDR2 (germline): SGHNT, YENEEA. There are 15 residues in the CDR3. This chain's CDR3 is CASSLGRGRQETQYF. For the CDR3, the DNA is TGTGCCAGCAGCTTAGGTCGGGGCAGGCAAGAGACCCAGTACTTC.

The rearrangement joins TRBV4-3 to TRBJ2-2; weak D call: TRBD1 (6 bases). CDR1 and CDR2 (germline): LGHNA, YSLEER. Trimming took off 2 bases at V and 4 bases at J, with 11 bases between the two ends. This CDR3 has 15 amino acids. The CDR3 sequence: CASSQYRVFTGELFF. The CDR3 DNA follows: TGCGCCAGCAGCCAATACAGGGTGTTCACCGGGGAGCTGTTTTTT.

The chain recombines TRBV27 with TRBJ2-3; D uncertain. CDR1 MNHEY and CDR2 SMNVEV come from the germline V gene (reference sequence). Trimming shortened V by 8 bases and J by 7 bases, and 4 bases separated the two germline ends. CDR3 size: 9 residues. CDR3 residues: CASGYTQYF. CDR3 sequence (DNA): TGTGCCAGCGGCTATACGCAGTATTTT.

This chain links TRBV7-9 with TRBJ2-1; 7 positions match TRBD2. Germline V gene data show CDR1 as SEHNR and CDR2 as FQNEAQ (reference sequence). V dropped 5 bases and J dropped 5; count of bases not matched to a gene: 9. The CDR3 spans 15 residues. This CDR3 is CASSIKWTRNNEQFF. The CDR3 DNA follows: TGTGCCAGCAGCATCAAATGGACTAGAAACAATGAGCAGTTCTTC.